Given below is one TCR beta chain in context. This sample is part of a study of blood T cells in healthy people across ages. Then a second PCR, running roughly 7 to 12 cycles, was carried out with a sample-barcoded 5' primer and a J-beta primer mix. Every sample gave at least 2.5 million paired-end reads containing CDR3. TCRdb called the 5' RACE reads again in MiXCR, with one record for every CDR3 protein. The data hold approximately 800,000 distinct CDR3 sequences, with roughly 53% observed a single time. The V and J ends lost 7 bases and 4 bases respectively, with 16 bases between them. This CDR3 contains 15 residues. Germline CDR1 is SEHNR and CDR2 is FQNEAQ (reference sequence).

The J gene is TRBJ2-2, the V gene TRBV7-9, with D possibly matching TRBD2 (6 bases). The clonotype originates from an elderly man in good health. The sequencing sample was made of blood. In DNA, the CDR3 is TGTGCCAGCACCCAGGTTAGCGGAGGCACCGGGGAGCTGTTTTTT. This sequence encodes CASTQVSGGTGELFF.